The rows below give T cell receptor beta chains drawn from one sample of a study of CD4+ T cells in melanoma. Here immunoSEQ multiplex PCR was the method, and the copy in TCRdb shows in-frame clones only, minus some. Counted here are 50,000 to 60,000 clones, 60% to 80% occurring once; the ten biggest clones make up roughly 4.8%. The source material was tumor tissue. These receptors were taken from a human donor with melanoma. Both conserved end residues are part of each CDR3. Fields, in order: D gene, CDR3 length, J gene, clone size, V gene, CDR3 DNA, CDR3 protein. D genes are given only for firm matches. Rows may omit the clone size; those that give it use once, few, many or a size class.

D gene: .; CDR3 length: 14; J gene: TRBJ1-3; clone size: .; V gene: TRBV6-6; CDR3 DNA: TGTGCCAGCAGTAAGGAGGCCTCTGGAAACACCATATATTTT; CDR3 protein: CASSKEASGNTIYF
D gene: TRBD2; CDR3 length: 18; J gene: TRBJ2-3; clone size: .; V gene: TRBV7-9; CDR3 DNA: TGTGCCAGCAGCTCCCCAACTAGCGGGGGAGCTAGCACAGATACGCAGTATTTT; CDR3 protein: CASSSPTSGGASTDTQYF
D gene: .; CDR3 length: 15; J gene: TRBJ2-7; clone size: .; V gene: TRBV9; CDR3 DNA: TGTGCCAGCAGCGTAGAAGGGACGTCTTTCTCCGAGCAGTACTTC; CDR3 protein: CASSVEGTSFSEQYF
D gene: .; CDR3 length: 14; J gene: TRBJ1-1; clone size: few; V gene: TRBV7-9; CDR3 DNA: TGTGCCAGCAGCTTTTTAGGAGGGAGAGGCGAAGCTTTCTTT; CDR3 protein: CASSFLGGRGEAFF
D gene: .; CDR3 length: 15; J gene: TRBJ1-4; clone size: .; V gene: TRBV10-3; CDR3 DNA: TGTGCCACCACAGAGGGCGCAGGCGCTAATGAAAAACTGTTTTTT; CDR3 protein: CATTEGAGANEKLFF
D gene: TRBD1; CDR3 length: 17; J gene: TRBJ1-2; clone size: .; V gene: TRBV11-2; CDR3 DNA: TGTGCCAGCCCGCGGGGGGGGACAGGGAACATTATGCATGGCTACACCTTC; CDR3 protein: CASPRGGTGNIMHGYTF
D gene: .; CDR3 length: 14; J gene: TRBJ2-1; clone size: .; V gene: TRBV6-5; CDR3 DNA: TGTGCCAGCAGTTACGGGGGATCCTACAATGAGCAGTTCTTC; CDR3 protein: CASSYGGSYNEQFF
D gene: TRBD2; CDR3 length: 16; J gene: TRBJ2-1; clone size: .; V gene: TRBV6-6; CDR3 DNA: TGTGCCAGCAGTCTTAGCGGGGGAAAATCCTACAATGAGCAGTTCTTC; CDR3 protein: CASSLSGGKSYNEQFF
D gene: .; CDR3 length: 15; J gene: TRBJ2-7; clone size: .; V gene: TRBV6-5; CDR3 DNA: TGTGCCAGCAGTTACTCGAACACGGGACCTTACGAGCAGTACTTC; CDR3 protein: CASSYSNTGPYEQYF
D gene: .; CDR3 length: 17; J gene: TRBJ1-3; clone size: .; V gene: TRBV14; CDR3 DNA: TGTGCCAGCAGCCAAGAGAAGGGGCCCAACTCTGGAAACACCATATATTTT; CDR3 protein: CASSQEKGPNSGNTIYF
D gene: .; CDR3 length: 13; J gene: TRBJ1-1; clone size: .; V gene: TRBV6-5; CDR3 DNA: TGTGCCAGCAGTTCCAGGGCTTGGACTGAAGCTTTCTTT; CDR3 protein: CASSSRAWTEAFF
D gene: TRBD1; CDR3 length: 12; J gene: TRBJ1-2; clone size: .; V gene: TRBV2; CDR3 DNA: TGTGCCAGCCCGACAGGGGGCTATGGCTACACCTTC; CDR3 protein: CASPTGGYGYTF
D gene: .; CDR3 length: 13; J gene: TRBJ2-5; clone size: .; V gene: TRBV5-1; CDR3 DNA: TGCGCCAGCAGCTCAGGATTCCAAGAGACCCAGTACTTC; CDR3 protein: CASSSGFQETQYF
D gene: .; CDR3 length: 12; J gene: TRBJ2-3; clone size: .; V gene: TRBV15; CDR3 DNA: TGTGCCACCAGCACCCGAACCGATACGCAGTATTTT; CDR3 protein: CATSTRTDTQYF
D gene: TRBD1; CDR3 length: 15; J gene: TRBJ1-5; clone size: .; V gene: TRBV5-5; CDR3 DNA: TGTGCCAGCAGCCCCGGGACAGGGAGAAATCAGCCCCAGCATTTT; CDR3 protein: CASSPGTGRNQPQHF
D gene: .; CDR3 length: 11; J gene: TRBJ1-1; clone size: .; V gene: TRBV5-6; CDR3 DNA: TGTGCCAGCAGCTTGCAGTTTGAAGCTTTCTTT; CDR3 protein: CASSLQFEAFF
D gene: .; CDR3 length: 13; J gene: TRBJ1-2; clone size: once; V gene: TRBV5-4; CDR3 DNA: TGTGCCAGCAGCTTGGACCCAGACTATGGCTACACCTTC; CDR3 protein: CASSLDPDYGYTF
D gene: .; CDR3 length: 15; J gene: TRBJ1-2; clone size: .; V gene: TRBV7-6; CDR3 DNA: TGTGCCAGCAGCCCATCCAGCATATTCAACTATGGCTACACCTTC; CDR3 protein: CASSPSSIFNYGYTF
D gene: TRBD1; CDR3 length: 15; J gene: TRBJ2-2; clone size: .; V gene: TRBV7-8; CDR3 DNA: TGTGCCAGCAGCTCGACAGGGTCGGGCACCGGGGAGCTGTTTTTT; CDR3 protein: CASSSTGSGTGELFF
D gene: .; CDR3 length: 13; J gene: TRBJ1-1; clone size: .; V gene: TRBV6-5; CDR3 DNA: TGTGCCAGCAGTCCCCGACAGGACTTAGGAGCTTTCTTT; CDR3 protein: CASSPRQDLGAFF
D gene: .; CDR3 length: 12; J gene: TRBJ1-5; clone size: .; V gene: TRBV19; CDR3 DNA: TGTGCCAGTAGCAGGGGCGGTCAGCCCCAGCATTTT; CDR3 protein: CASSRGGQPQHF
D gene: TRBD2; CDR3 length: 14; J gene: TRBJ2-1; clone size: few; V gene: TRBV30; CDR3 DNA: TGTGCCTGGAGTGTAGGGACTAGCTGGGATGAGCAGTTCTTC; CDR3 protein: CAWSVGTSWDEQFF
D gene: .; CDR3 length: 15; J gene: TRBJ1-2; clone size: .; V gene: TRBV2; CDR3 DNA: TGTGCCAGCAGTGAGGGGAAAGGGACTTACTATGGCTACACCTTC; CDR3 protein: CASSEGKGTYYGYTF
D gene: TRBD1; CDR3 length: 13; J gene: TRBJ1-1; clone size: once; V gene: TRBV9; CDR3 DNA: TGTGCCAGCAGCGTAGAGGGGGCGGCTGAAGCTTTCTTT; CDR3 protein: CASSVEGAAEAFF
D gene: TRBD1; CDR3 length: 15; J gene: TRBJ1-2; clone size: .; V gene: TRBV14; CDR3 DNA: TGTGCCAGCAGCGCTCGGGACAGTTTTTACTATGGCTACACCTTC; CDR3 protein: CASSARDSFYYGYTF
D gene: .; CDR3 length: 16; J gene: TRBJ2-2; clone size: .; V gene: TRBV5-1; CDR3 DNA: TGCGCCAGCAGCTTGGCCTTCACAGTGAACACCGGGGAGCTGTTTTTT; CDR3 protein: CASSLAFTVNTGELFF
D gene: TRBD1; CDR3 length: 16; J gene: TRBJ1-5; clone size: .; V gene: TRBV28; CDR3 DNA: TGTGCCAGCAGTTTAGAAACAGGGGGCCACTATCAGCCCCAGCATTTT; CDR3 protein: CASSLETGGHYQPQHF
D gene: .; CDR3 length: 15; J gene: TRBJ2-1; clone size: .; V gene: TRBV5-1; CDR3 DNA: TGCGCCAGCAGCTCGTACGGGACACTTTACAATGAGCAGTTCTTC; CDR3 protein: CASSSYGTLYNEQFF
D gene: TRBD1; CDR3 length: 16; J gene: TRBJ2-2; clone size: once; V gene: TRBV15; CDR3 DNA: TGTGCCACCAGCAAAAAGACAGGGCTCCTCACCGGGGAGCTGTTTTTT; CDR3 protein: CATSKKTGLLTGELFF
D gene: TRBD1; CDR3 length: 17; J gene: TRBJ2-6; clone size: few; V gene: TRBV11-2; CDR3 DNA: TGTGCCAGCAGCCCGGGACAGGGGGGCTCTGGGGCCAACGTCCTGACTTTC; CDR3 protein: CASSPGQGGSGANVLTF
D gene: .; CDR3 length: 15; J gene: TRBJ1-2; clone size: .; V gene: TRBV11-2; CDR3 DNA: TGTGCCAGCAGCGGCCTTAGAGGGGGTGACTATGGCTACACCTTC; CDR3 protein: CASSGLRGGDYGYTF
D gene: TRBD1; CDR3 length: 15; J gene: TRBJ1-1; clone size: .; V gene: TRBV28; CDR3 DNA: TGTGCCAGCAGTACGACAGGGTCGGTTGGCACTGAAGCTTTCTTT; CDR3 protein: CASSTTGSVGTEAFF
D gene: .; CDR3 length: 14; J gene: TRBJ2-2; clone size: few; V gene: TRBV4-1; CDR3 DNA: TGCGCCAGCAGCCAAGATTCCCTCACCGGGGAGCTGTTTTTT; CDR3 protein: CASSQDSLTGELFF
D gene: .; CDR3 length: 15; J gene: TRBJ1-2; clone size: .; V gene: TRBV6-1; CDR3 DNA: TGTGCCAGCAGTGAATGGGTACACAGGAACTATGGCTACACCTTC; CDR3 protein: CASSEWVHRNYGYTF
D gene: .; CDR3 length: 14; J gene: TRBJ1-6; clone size: .; V gene: TRBV7-6; CDR3 DNA: TGTGCCAGCAGCTTCCAGGGTTATGATTCACCCCTCCACTTT; CDR3 protein: CASSFQGYDSPLHF
D gene: TRBD1; CDR3 length: 15; J gene: TRBJ2-7; clone size: .; V gene: TRBV27; CDR3 DNA: TGTGCCAGCAGTCTGGGACAGGGGGCCGTCGTGGAGCAGTACTTC; CDR3 protein: CASSLGQGAVVEQYF
D gene: .; CDR3 length: 12; J gene: TRBJ2-7; clone size: many; V gene: TRBV6-5; CDR3 DNA: TGTGCCAGCAGTTATGGTGGGAACGAGCAGTACTTC; CDR3 protein: CASSYGGNEQYF
D gene: .; CDR3 length: 12; J gene: TRBJ1-5; clone size: .; V gene: TRBV6-1; CDR3 DNA: TGTGCCAGCAGTTCAGGGGCTCAGCCCCAGCATTTT; CDR3 protein: CASSSGAQPQHF
D gene: .; CDR3 length: 11; J gene: TRBJ2-7; clone size: few; V gene: TRBV25-1; CDR3 DNA: TGTGCCAGCATAGTAGGCTACGAGCAGTACTTC; CDR3 protein: CASIVGYEQYF
D gene: .; CDR3 length: 15; J gene: TRBJ2-7; clone size: .; V gene: TRBV11-2; CDR3 DNA: TGTGCCAGCAGCTTATCTAGCTGGGGTACCTACGAGCAGTACTTC; CDR3 protein: CASSLSSWGTYEQYF
D gene: .; CDR3 length: 16; J gene: TRBJ1-5; clone size: .; V gene: TRBV9; CDR3 DNA: TGTGCCAGCAGCGTAGACGGTGGGGGTAGCAATCAGCCCCAGCATTTT; CDR3 protein: CASSVDGGGSNQPQHF
D gene: TRBD2; CDR3 length: 18; J gene: TRBJ2-5; clone size: few; V gene: TRBV4-1; CDR3 DNA: TGCGCCAGCAGCCAAGATCTGCTAGCGGGGGGACCTCACCAGACCCAGTACTTC; CDR3 protein: CASSQDLLAGGPHQTQYF
D gene: TRBD1; CDR3 length: 15; J gene: TRBJ1-3; clone size: .; V gene: TRBV6-5; CDR3 DNA: TGTGCCAGCAGCCTAACCACAGGGGCTGGAAACACCATATATTTT; CDR3 protein: CASSLTTGAGNTIYF